Listed here are 10 T cell receptor beta chains from one sample, sequenced in a study of blood T cell repertoires in COVID-19. Assay used: immunoSEQ multiplex PCR; TCRdb lists only in-frame clones, some missing. The sample lists hundreds of thousands of clones; around 88% were seen once. The source material was peripheral blood. These receptors were taken from a woman in her 70s with COVID-19, enrolled during active disease.

V gene TRBV7-3 combines with J gene TRBJ2-3; tentative D call: TRBD1 (6 bases). CDR3 length: 14 residues. V lost 2 bases, J lost 1 base, and 7 bases lay in between. The germline CDR1 and CDR2 sequences are SGHTA and FQGTGA. The DNA of the CDR3 is TGTGCCAGCAGCTTACACAGGGGCACAGATACGCAGTATTTT. Its protein is CASSLHRGTDTQYF.

The chain uses TRBV6-5 and TRBJ1-5; weak D call: TRBD1 (6 bases). Germline CDR1 is MNHEY and CDR2 is SVGAGI. The V gene lost 8 bases and the J gene lost 2 bases, with 13 bases spanning the gap. CDR3 length equals 14 residues. The CDR3 sequence is CASGRGGGNQPQHF. The CDR3 nucleotides read TGTGCCAGCGGCAGGGGAGGGGGCAATCAGCCCCAGCATTTT.

This rearrangement joins TRBV7-3 to TRBJ1-2; a weak D match, TRBD1 (5 bases). The ends were cut back, 3 bases at V and 4 bases at J, with 9 bases in the middle. The CDR3 is made up of 13 amino acids. Germline CDR1 and CDR2: SGHTA and FQGTGA. CDR3 loop: CASSFQGGYGYTF. Here the CDR3 DNA reads TGTGCCAGCAGCTTCCAGGGTGGCTATGGCTACACCTTC. Full variable domain (missing parts from reference TRBV7-3 and TRBJ1-2): GAGVSQTPSNKVTEKGKYVELRCDPISGHTALYWYRQSLGQGPEFLIYFQGTGAADDSGLPNDRFFAVRPEGSVSTLKIQRTERGDSAVYLCASSFQGGYGYTFGSGTRLTVV.

The chain combines TRBV6-5 with TRBJ2-3; tentative D call: TRBD1 (5 bases). CDR3 length equals 15 residues. Germline CDR1 reads MNHEY; CDR2 reads SVGAGI. The V end was cut by 6 bases, the J end by 5 bases, with 18 bases between. The CDR3 reads CASSPIGAQGDTQYF. The CDR3, as DNA: TGTGCCAGCAGCCCGATAGGCGCGCAGGGAGATACGCAGTATTTT.

The CDR3 bases are TGTGCCAGCAGCTTAGGTTCGGGCACAGATACGCAGTATTTT. Residues: CASSLGSGTDTQYF. The rearrangement joins TRBV11-3 to TRBJ2-3, with D unclear. This CDR3 is 14 amino acids long. With 1 base removed from V and 1 base from J, the gap between germline ends came to 6 bases. Germline V gene sequence: CDR1 SGHNT, CDR2 YENEEA.

This clone has just one count. The chain combines TRBV7-8 with TRBJ1-1; 8 bases line up with TRBD1. The V and J ends lost 4 bases and 8 bases, in that order; junction bases with no gene match: 12. This CDR3 comprises 15 residues. Looked up from germline, CDR1 is SGHVS and CDR2 is FQNEAQ. The CDR3 protein is CASSSKTGEVSEAFF. CDR3 in DNA: TGTGCCAGCAGCTCGAAGACAGGGGAAGTCTCGGAAGCTTTCTTT.

CDR3 in DNA: TGTGCCAGTAGTATAGGCCCGGGACTAGCGGCCTATGGCTACACCTTC. Translating gives CASSIGPGLAAYGYTF. V gene TRBV19 combines with J gene TRBJ1-2; perhaps TRBD1 as D (5 bases). V dropped 1 base and J dropped 4 bases, with 16 bases sitting between them. This CDR3 has 16 residues. CDR1 is LNHDA, CDR2 SQIVND, per germline (reference sequence).

V and J are TRBV6-5 and TRBJ2-7; TRBD1 matches at 9 bases. The CDR3 covers 15 residues. Germline CDR1 and CDR2: MNHEY and SVGAGI. V lost 5 bases to trimming and J lost 5 bases; unmatched junction nucleotides: 10. The CDR3 protein is CASSLKPTGGHEQYF. DNA of the CDR3: TGTGCCAGCAGTCTAAAGCCAACAGGGGGCCACGAGCAGTACTTC.

The chain employs TRBV12-5 and TRBJ2-7; no firm D call. With 0 bases removed from V and 2 bases from J, the gap between germline ends came to 8 bases. Germline V gene data show CDR1 as LGHNT and CDR2 as FRNRAP. The CDR3 consists of 14 residues. The CDR3 DNA follows: TGTGCTAGTGGTTTGGTGGCAACCACCTACGAGCAGTACTTC. Its translation is CASGLVATTYEQYF.

Worth noting for this clone: The sample has other DNA sequences that encode this CDR3 too. The CDR3 region is CASSPGYSGNTIYF. The DNA for the CDR3 is TGTGCCAGCAGTCCAGGTTACTCTGGAAACACCATATATTTT. This sequence joins TRBV6-5 and TRBJ1-3; D remains ambiguous. This CDR3 has 14 amino acids. V was pared by 5 bases and J by 0 bases, with 8 bases between. Germline lookup yields CDR1 MNHEY and CDR2 SVGAGI.